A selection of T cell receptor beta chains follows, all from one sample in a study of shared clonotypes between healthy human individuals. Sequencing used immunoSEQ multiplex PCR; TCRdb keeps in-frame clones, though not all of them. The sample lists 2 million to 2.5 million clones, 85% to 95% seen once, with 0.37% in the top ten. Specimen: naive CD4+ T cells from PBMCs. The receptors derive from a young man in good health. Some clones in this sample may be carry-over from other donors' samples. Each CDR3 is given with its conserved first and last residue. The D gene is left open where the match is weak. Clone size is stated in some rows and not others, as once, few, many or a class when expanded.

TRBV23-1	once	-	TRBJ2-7	CASSQSKFPSYEQYF	TGCGCCAGCAGTCAATCTAAGTTCCCCTCCTACGAGCAGTACTTC
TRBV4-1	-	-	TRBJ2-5	CASREGFQETQYF	TGCGCCAGCAGGGAGGGTTTCCAAGAGACCCAGTACTTC
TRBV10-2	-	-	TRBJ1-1	CASSRQRNTEAFF	TGCGCCAGCAGTCGACAGAGGAACACTGAAGCTTTCTTT
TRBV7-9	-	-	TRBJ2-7	CASSLQKHEQYF	TGTGCCAGCAGCTTACAGAAACACGAGCAGTACTTC
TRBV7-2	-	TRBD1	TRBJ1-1	CASSSYRGPPNTEAFF	TGTGCCAGCAGCTCCTACAGGGGGCCCCCGAACACTGAAGCTTTCTTT
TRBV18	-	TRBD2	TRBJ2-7	CASSPASGGTYEQYF	TGTGCCAGCTCACCAGCTAGCGGAGGAACCTACGAGCAGTACTTC
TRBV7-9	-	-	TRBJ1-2	CASSLNGYTF	TGTGCCAGCAGCCTAAATGGCTACACCTTC
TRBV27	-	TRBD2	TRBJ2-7	CASSSIGLASYEQYF	TGTGCCAGCAGTTCCATTGGACTAGCGTCCTACGAGCAGTACTTC
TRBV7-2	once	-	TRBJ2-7	CASSAGQRVTYEQYF	TGTGCCAGCAGCGCCGGACAGCGAGTAACCTACGAGCAGTACTTC
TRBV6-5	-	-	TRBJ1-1	CASRGRGVKNTEAFF	TGTGCCAGCAGGGGCAGGGGAGTAAAAAACACTGAAGCTTTCTTT
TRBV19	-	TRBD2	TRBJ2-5	CASGTSGRDPQETQYF	TGTGCCAGTGGGACTAGCGGGAGGGACCCCCAAGAGACCCAGTACTTC
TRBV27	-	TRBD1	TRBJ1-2	CASSVTGAGGYTF	TGTGCCAGCAGTGTGACAGGGGCAGGAGGCTACACCTTC
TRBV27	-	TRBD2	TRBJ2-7	CASSPRLAVSPYEQYF	TGTGCCAGCAGTCCAAGACTAGCGGTCTCACCCTACGAGCAGTACTTC
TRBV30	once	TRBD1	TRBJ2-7	CAWSGDRVDEQYF	TGTGCCTGGAGTGGGGACAGGGTCGACGAGCAGTACTTC
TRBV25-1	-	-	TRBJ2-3	CASSTLGGSTDTQYF	TGTGCCAGCAGCACGCTGGGGGGTAGCACAGATACGCAGTATTTT
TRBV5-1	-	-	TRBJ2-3	CASSLGADTQYF	TGCGCCAGCAGCCTAGGCGCAGATACGCAGTATTTT
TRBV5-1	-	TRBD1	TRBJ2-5	CASSYGTGQETQYF	TGCGCCAGCAGCTATGGGACAGGCCAAGAGACCCAGTACTTC
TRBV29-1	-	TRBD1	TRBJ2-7	CSAGQDEQYF	TGCAGCGCCGGACAGGACGAGCAGTACTTC
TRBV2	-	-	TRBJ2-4	CASSGATGNIQYF	TGTGCCAGCAGCGGCGCTACTGGGAACATTCAGTACTTC
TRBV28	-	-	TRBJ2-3	CASRYGAGPDTQYF	TGTGCCAGCAGATACGGAGCGGGTCCAGATACGCAGTATTTT